Sequencing of this T cell receptor beta chain was carried out in a study of T-cell reconstitution after alpha-beta-depleted transplantation in children. Unique molecular identifiers were incorporated into the prepared TCRbeta library. MiXCR was run by TCRdb on the PCR reads, yielding one entry per CDR3 protein. The sample contains approximately 270,000 distinct CDR3 sequences, 9.9% of which appear only once. This clonotype came up a few times. Trimming removed 5 bases at V and 4 bases at J, with 17 bases between. The CDR3 length is 16 residues. The germline V gene encodes CDR1 MNHNS and CDR2 SASEGT. This sequence was found in a human donor who donated a stem cell graft to a child with SCID. Source: PBMCs from the stem cell graft donor, taken from the stem cell graft. The chain is built from TRBV6-1 and TRBJ2-2; D tentatively reads TRBD1 or TRBD2 (5 bases each). The CDR3: CASSPNGVGVTGELFF. The CDR3 nucleotides are TGTGCCAGCAGTCCCAACGGAGTGGGGGTCACCGGGGAGCTGTTTTTT.